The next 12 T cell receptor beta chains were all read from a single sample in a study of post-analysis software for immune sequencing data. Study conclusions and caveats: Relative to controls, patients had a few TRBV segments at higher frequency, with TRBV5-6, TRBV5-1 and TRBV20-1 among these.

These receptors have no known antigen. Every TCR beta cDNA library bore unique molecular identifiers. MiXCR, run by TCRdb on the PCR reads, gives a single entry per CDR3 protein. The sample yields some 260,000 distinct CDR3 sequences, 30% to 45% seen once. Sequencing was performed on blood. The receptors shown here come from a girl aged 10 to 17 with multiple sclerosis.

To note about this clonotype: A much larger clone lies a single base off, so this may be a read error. CDR3 in amino acids: CASSALAGGADAQYF. CDR3 sequence (DNA): TGTGCCAGCAGCGCCCTGGCGGGGGGCGCAGATGCGCAGTATTTT. The rearrangement joins TRBV12-3 or TRBV12-4 to TRBJ2-3; 8 bases agree with TRBD2. The CDR3 runs 15 residues.

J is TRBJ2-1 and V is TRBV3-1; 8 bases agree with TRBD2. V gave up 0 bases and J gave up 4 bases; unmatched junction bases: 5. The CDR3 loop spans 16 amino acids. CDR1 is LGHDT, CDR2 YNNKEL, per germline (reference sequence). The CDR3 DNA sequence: TGTGCCAGCAGCCAAGACGGGCGGGGGGTATACAATGAGCAGTTCTTC. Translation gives CASSQDGRGVYNEQFF.

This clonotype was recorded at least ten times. The CDR3 DNA reads as TGCGCCAGCAGCCCCCGTGGTGAGAGCTCCTACAATGAGCAGTTCTTC. This gives the protein CASSPRGESSYNEQFF. V gene TRBV4-1 combines with J gene TRBJ2-1; D ambiguous. CDR1 is MGHRA, CDR2 YSYEKL, per germline. V shed 4 bases and J shed 0 bases, with 13 bases lying between them. The CDR3 contains 16 residues.

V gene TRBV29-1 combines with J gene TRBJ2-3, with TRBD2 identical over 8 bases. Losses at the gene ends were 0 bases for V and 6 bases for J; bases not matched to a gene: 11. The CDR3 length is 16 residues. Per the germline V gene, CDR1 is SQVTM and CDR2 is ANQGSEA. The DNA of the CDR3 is TGCAGCGTTGAAGATTATCGGGAGGGCCTTGTTGATACGCAGTATTTT. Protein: CSVEDYREGLVDTQYF.

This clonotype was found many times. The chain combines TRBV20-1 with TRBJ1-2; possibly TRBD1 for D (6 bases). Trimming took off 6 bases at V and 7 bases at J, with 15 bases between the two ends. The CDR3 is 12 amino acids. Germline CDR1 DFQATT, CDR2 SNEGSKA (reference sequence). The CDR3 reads CSARAGGPGYTF. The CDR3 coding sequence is TGCAGTGCCCGGGCGGGGGGCCCTGGCTACACCTTC.

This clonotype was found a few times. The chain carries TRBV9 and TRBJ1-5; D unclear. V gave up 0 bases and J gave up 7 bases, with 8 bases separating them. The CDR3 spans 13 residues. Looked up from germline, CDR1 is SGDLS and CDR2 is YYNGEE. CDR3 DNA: TGTGCCAGCAGCGTAGAACTCAGCCAGCCCCAGCATTTT. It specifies CASSVELSQPQHF.

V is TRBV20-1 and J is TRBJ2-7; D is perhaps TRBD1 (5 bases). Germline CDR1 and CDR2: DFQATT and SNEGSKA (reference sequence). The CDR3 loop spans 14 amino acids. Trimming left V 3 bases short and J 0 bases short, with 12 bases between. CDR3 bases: TGCAGTGCTAGTACAGGAGATAGCTCCTACGAGCAGTACTTC. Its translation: CSASTGDSSYEQYF.

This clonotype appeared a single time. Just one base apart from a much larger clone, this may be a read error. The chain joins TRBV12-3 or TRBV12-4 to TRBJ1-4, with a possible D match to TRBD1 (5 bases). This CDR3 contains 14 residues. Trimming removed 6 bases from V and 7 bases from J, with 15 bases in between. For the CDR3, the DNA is TGTGCCAGCAGCCGGATAGGGGCGGGTGAAAAACTGTTTTTT. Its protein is CASSRIGAGEKLFF.

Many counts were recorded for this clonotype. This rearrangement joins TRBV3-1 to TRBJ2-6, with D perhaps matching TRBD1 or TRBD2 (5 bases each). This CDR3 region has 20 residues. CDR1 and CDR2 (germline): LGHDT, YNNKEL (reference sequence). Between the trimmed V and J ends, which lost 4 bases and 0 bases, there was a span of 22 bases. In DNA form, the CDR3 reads TGTGCCAGCAGCCCCTCTTATCCCGGGGCTCGGGGCTCTGGGGCCAACGTCCTGACTTTC. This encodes CASSPSYPGARGSGANVLTF.

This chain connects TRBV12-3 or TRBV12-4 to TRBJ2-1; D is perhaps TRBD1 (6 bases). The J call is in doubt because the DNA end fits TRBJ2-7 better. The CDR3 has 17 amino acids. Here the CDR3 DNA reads TGTGCCAGCAGCCCTGGACAGATTAGGTATTCCTACAATGAGCAGTACTTC. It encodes CASSPGQIRYSYNEQYF.

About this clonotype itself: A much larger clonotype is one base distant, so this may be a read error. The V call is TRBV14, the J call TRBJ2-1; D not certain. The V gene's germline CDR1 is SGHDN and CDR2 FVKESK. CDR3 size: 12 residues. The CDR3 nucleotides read TGTGCCAGCAGAGGCGTCCACAATGAGCAGTGCTTC. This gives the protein CASRGVHNEQCF. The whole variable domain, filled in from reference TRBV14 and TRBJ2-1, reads EAGVTQFPSHSVIEKGQTVTLRCDPISGHDNLYWYRRVMGKEIKFLLHFVKESKQDESGMPNNRFLAERTGGTYSTLKVQPAELEDSGVYFCASRGVHNEQCFGPGTRLTVL.

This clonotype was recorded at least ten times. DNA of the CDR3: TGTGCCAGCAGCTTGGGCGGGACCCGCACAGATACGCAGTATTTT. This encodes CASSLGGTRTDTQYF. This chain links TRBV5-8 with TRBJ2-3, with D possibly matching TRBD2 (6 bases). In germline, CDR1 is SGHTS, CDR2 YDEGEE. Trimming pared 0 bases from V and 1 base from J, leaving 9 bases between. This CDR3 is 15 amino acids long.